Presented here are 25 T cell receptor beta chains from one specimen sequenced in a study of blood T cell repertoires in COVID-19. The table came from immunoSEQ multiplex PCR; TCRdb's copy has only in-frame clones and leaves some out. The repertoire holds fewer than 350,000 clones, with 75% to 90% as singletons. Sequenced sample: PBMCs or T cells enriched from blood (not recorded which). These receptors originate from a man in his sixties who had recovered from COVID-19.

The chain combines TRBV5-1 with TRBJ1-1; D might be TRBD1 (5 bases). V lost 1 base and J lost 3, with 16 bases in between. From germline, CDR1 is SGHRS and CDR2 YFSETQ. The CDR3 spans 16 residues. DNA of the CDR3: TGCGCCAGCAGCTTGCGACCAGGCGGGGGGGACACTGAAGCTTTCTTT. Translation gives CASSLRPGGGDTEAFF.

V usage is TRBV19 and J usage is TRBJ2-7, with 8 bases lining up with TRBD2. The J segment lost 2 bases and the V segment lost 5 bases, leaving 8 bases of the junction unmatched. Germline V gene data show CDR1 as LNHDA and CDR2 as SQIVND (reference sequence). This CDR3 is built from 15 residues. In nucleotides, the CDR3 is TGTGCCAGTAGTCCGGAACTAGCGGTTACCTACGAGCAGTACTTC. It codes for CASSPELAVTYEQYF. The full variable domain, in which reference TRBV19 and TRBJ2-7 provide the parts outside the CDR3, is DGGITQSPKYLFRKEGQNVTLSCEQNLNHDAMYWYRQDPGQGLRLIYYSQIVNDFQKGDIAEGYSVSREKKESFPLTVTSAQKNPTAFYLCASSPELAVTYEQYFGPGTRLTVT.

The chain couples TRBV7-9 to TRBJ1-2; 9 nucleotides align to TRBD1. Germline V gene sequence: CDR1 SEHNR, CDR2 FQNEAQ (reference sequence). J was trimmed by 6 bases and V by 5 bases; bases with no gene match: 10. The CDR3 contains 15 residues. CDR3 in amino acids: CASSHWDREVDGYTF. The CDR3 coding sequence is TGTGCCAGCAGCCATTGGGACAGGGAGGTAGATGGCTACACCTTC.

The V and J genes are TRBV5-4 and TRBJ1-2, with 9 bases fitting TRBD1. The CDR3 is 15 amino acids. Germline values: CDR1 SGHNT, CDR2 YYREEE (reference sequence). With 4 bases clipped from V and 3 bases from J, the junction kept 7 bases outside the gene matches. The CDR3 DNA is TGTGCCAGCAGCCTACGGACAGGGGAAGACTATGGCTACACCTTC. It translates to CASSLRTGEDYGYTF.

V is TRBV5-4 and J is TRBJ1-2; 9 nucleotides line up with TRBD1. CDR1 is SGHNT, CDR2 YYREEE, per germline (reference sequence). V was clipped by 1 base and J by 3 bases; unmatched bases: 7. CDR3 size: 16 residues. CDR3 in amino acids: CASSLKQGAEDYGYTF. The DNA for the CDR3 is TGTGCCAGCAGCTTGAAACAGGGGGCGGAGGACTATGGCTACACCTTC.

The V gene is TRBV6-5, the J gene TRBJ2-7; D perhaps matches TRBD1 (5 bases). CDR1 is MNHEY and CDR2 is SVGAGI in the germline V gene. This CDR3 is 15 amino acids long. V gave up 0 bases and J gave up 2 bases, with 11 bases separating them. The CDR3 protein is CASSYSLVRAYEQYF. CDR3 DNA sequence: TGTGCCAGCAGTTACTCTCTGGTCAGGGCCTACGAGCAGTACTTC.

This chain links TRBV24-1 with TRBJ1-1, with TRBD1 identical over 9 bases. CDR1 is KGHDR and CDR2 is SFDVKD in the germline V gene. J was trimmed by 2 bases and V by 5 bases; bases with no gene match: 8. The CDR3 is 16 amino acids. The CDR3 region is CATSVTGGAGNTEAFF. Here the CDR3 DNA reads TGTGCCACCAGTGTTACAGGGGGCGCGGGAAACACTGAAGCTTTCTTT.

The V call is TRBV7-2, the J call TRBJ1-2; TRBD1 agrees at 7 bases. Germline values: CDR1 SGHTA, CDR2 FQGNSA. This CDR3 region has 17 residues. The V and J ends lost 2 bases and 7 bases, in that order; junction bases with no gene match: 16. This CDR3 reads CASSLRLIEGPGGGYTF. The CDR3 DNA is TGTGCCAGCAGCTTAAGATTGATCGAGGGCCCAGGGGGTGGCTACACCTTC. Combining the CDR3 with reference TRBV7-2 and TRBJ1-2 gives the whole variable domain GAGVSQSPSNKVTEKGKDVELRCDPISGHTALYWYRQSLGQGLEFLIYFQGNSAPDKSGLPSDRFSAERTGGSVSTLTIQRTQQEDSAVYLCASSLRLIEGPGGGYTFGSGTRLTVV.

The CDR3 here is CASSLATGIAYEQYF. The CDR3 DNA is TGCGCCAGCAGCTTGGCGACAGGAATCGCCTACGAGCAGTACTTC. This chain connects TRBV5-1 to TRBJ2-7, with TRBD1 as a possible D gene (6 bases). Germline CDR1 SGHRS, CDR2 YFSETQ. CDR3 size: 15 residues. V was clipped by 0 bases and J by 2 bases, with 12 bases between them. The variable domain in full, completed from reference TRBV5-1 and TRBJ2-7, reads KAGVTQTPRYLIKTRGQQVTLSCSPISGHRSVSWYQQTPGQGLQFLFEYFSETQRNKGNFPGRFSGRQFSNSRSEMNVSTLELGDSALYLCASSLATGIAYEQYFGPGTRLTVT.

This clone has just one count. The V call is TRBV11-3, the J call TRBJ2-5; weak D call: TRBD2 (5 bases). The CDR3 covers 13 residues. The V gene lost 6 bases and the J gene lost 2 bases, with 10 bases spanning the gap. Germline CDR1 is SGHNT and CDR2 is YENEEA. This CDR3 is CASSNGDQETQYF. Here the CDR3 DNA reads TGTGCCAGCAGTAACGGGGATCAAGAGACCCAGTACTTC.

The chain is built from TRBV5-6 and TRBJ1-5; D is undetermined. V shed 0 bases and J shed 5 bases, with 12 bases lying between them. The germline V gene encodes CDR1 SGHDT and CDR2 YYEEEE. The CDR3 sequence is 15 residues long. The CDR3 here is CASSLGRGKHQPQHF. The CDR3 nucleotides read TGTGCCAGCAGCTTGGGACGCGGTAAGCATCAGCCCCAGCATTTT.

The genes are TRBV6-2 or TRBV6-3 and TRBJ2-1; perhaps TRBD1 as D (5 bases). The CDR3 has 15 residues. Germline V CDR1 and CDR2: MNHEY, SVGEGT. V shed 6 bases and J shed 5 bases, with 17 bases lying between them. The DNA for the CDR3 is TGTGCCAGCAGCCTATTTGGGGCCCCGAACAATGAGCAGTTCTTC. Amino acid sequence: CASSLFGAPNNEQFF.

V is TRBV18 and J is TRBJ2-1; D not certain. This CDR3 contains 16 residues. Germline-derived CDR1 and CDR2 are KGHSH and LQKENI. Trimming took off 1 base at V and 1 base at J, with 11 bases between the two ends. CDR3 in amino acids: CASSPLGADSYNEQFF. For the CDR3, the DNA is TGTGCCAGCTCACCACTCGGAGCAGATTCCTACAATGAGCAGTTCTTC.

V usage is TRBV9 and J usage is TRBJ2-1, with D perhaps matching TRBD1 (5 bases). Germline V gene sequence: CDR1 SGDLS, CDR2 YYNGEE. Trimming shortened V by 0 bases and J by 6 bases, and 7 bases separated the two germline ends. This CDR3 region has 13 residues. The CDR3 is CASSVGGSNEQFF. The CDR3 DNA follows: TGTGCCAGCAGCGTAGGGGGCAGCAATGAGCAGTTCTTC.

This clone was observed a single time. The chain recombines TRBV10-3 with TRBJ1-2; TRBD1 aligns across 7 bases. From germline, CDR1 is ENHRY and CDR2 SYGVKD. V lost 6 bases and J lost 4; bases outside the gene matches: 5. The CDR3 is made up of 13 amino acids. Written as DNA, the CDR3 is TGTGCCATCAGCGACAGGGTCAGCTATGGCTACACCTTC. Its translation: CAISDRVSYGYTF.

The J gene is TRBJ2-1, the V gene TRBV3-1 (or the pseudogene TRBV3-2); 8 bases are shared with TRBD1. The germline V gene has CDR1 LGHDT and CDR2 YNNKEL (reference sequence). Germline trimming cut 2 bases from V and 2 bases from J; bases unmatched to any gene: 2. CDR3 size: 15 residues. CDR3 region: CASSQTTGAYNEQFF. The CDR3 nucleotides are TGTGCCAGCAGCCAAACGACAGGGGCCTACAATGAGCAGTTCTTC.

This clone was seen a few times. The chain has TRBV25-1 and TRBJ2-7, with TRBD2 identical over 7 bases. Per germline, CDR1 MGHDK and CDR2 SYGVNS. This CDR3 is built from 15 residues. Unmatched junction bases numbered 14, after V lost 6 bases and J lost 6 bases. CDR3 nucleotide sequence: TGTGCCAGCAGCTTTTCCCGGGGAGGGTCGGCCGAGCAGTACTTC. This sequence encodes CASSFSRGGSAEQYF.

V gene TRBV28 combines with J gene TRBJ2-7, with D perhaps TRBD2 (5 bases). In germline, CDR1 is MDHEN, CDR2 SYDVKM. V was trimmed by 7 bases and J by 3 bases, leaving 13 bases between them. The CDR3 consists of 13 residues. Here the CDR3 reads CASKSSFHYEQYF. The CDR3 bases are TGTGCCAGCAAGTCTAGCTTCCACTACGAGCAGTACTTC.

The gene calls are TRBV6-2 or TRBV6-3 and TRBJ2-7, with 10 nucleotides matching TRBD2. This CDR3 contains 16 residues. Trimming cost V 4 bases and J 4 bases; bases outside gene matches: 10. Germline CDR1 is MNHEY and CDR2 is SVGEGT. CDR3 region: CASSSGSSGSVYEQYF. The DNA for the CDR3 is TGTGCCAGCAGTTCTGGGTCTAGCGGGAGCGTTTACGAGCAGTACTTC.

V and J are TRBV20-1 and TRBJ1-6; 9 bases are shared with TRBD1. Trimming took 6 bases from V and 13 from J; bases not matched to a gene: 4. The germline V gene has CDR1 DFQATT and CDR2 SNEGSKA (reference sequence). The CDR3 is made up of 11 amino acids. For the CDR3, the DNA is TGCAGTGCCAGGACAGGGGCTCCCCTCCACTTT. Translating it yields CSARTGAPLHF.

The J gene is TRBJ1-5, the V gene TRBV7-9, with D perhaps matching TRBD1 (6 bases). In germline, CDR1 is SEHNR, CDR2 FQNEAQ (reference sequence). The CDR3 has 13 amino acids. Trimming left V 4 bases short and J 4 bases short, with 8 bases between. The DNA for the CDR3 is TGTGCCAGCAGCTCACAGGGAAATCAGCCCCAGCATTTT. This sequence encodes CASSSQGNQPQHF.

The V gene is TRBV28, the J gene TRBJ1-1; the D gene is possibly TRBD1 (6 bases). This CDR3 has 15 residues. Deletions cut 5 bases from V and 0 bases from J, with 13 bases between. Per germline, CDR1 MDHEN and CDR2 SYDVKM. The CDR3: CASSPARTVNTEAFF. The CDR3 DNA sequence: TGTGCCAGCAGTCCCGCTCGGACAGTGAACACTGAAGCTTTCTTT.

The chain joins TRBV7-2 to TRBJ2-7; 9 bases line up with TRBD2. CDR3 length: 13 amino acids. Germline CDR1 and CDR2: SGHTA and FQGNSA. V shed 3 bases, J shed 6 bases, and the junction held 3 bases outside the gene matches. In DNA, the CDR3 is TGTGCCAGCAGCTTTCGGACTAGCGTCGAGCAGTACTTC. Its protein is CASSFRTSVEQYF. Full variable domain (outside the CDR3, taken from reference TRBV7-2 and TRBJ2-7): GAGVSQSPSNKVTEKGKDVELRCDPISGHTALYWYRQSLGQGLEFLIYFQGNSAPDKSGLPSDRFSAERTGGSVSTLTIQRTQQEDSAVYLCASSFRTSVEQYFGPGTRLTVT.

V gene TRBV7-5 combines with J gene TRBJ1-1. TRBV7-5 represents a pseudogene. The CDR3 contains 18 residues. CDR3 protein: CARRVSGLLLTVNTEAFF. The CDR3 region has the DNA TGTGCCAGAAGGGTGAGTGGACTCCTTCTTACCGTGAACACTGAAGCTTTCTTT.

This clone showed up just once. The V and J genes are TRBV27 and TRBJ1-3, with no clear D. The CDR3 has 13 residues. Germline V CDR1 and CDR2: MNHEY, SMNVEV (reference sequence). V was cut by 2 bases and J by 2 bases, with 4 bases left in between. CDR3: CASSLVAGNTIYF. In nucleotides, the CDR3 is TGTGCCAGCAGTTTAGTCGCTGGAAACACCATATATTTT.